The 28 T cell receptor beta chains presented below share a single source sample, sequenced in a study of CD8 T cell repertoires and HIV-1 epitope variants (dated by TCRdb to about 2020). The antigens these receptors bind are not known. Library preparation employed the immunoSEQ multiplex PCR assay. TCRdb took over this immuneACCESS table, retaining in-frame rearrangements with V and J assigned. Such tables are incomplete; in checked studies, under half of the missing clones stem from an unresolved V gene, and the remainder is unexplained. This sample lists roughly 5,800 clones; approximately 68% were detected once. Approximately 46% of the sample lies in the top ten. Source material: cultured CD8+ T cells derived from PBMCs. Receptor source: a male donor with HIV.

The chain joins TRBV9 to TRBJ2-7, with D unclear. CDR1 and CDR2 (germline): SGDLS, YYNGEE. The CDR3 loop spans 13 amino acids. V lost 4 bases and J 3 bases, leaving 11 bases between the germline ends. This CDR3 reads CASSTEGGYEQYF. The DNA for the CDR3 is TGTGCCAGCAGCACGGAAGGTGGCTACGAGCAGTACTTC.

The rearrangement joins TRBV5-6 to TRBJ2-7, with TRBD1 matching 9 bases. The CDR3 extends over 14 amino acids. Looked up from germline, CDR1 is SGHDT and CDR2 is YYEEEE. V shed 7 bases and J 2 bases; nucleotides not matched to a gene: 7. The DNA of the CDR3 is TGTGCCAGCGGATCCGGGACAGGGACCTACGAGCAGTACTTC. Protein sequence: CASGSGTGTYEQYF.

The sample holds a few counts of this clone. The CDR3 loop is CASSLGSGGPNNEQFF. CDR3 DNA sequence: TGTGCCAGCAGCTTAGGGTCGGGAGGGCCGAACAATGAGCAGTTCTTC. The genes are TRBV11-2 and TRBJ2-1; 8 bases agree with TRBD2. Losses at the gene ends were 1 base for V and 5 bases for J; bases not matched to a gene: 7. Germline values: CDR1 SGHAT, CDR2 FQNNGV. CDR3 size: 16 residues. The entire variable domain, with the rest obtained from reference TRBV11-2 and TRBJ2-1, is as follows: EAGVAQSPRYKIIEKRQSVAFWCNPISGHATLYWYQQILGQGPKLLIQFQNNGVVDDSQLPKDRFSAERLKGVDSTLKIQPAKLEDSAVYLCASSLGSGGPNNEQFFGPGTRLTVL.

The V call is TRBV7-9, the J call TRBJ2-7; TRBD1 aligns across 9 bases. The CDR3 loop spans 16 amino acids. V shed 0 bases and J 7 bases; nucleotides not matched to a gene: 10. Germline CDR1 SEHNR, CDR2 FQNEAQ (reference sequence). CDR3 coding DNA: TGTGCCAGCAGCTTAGCCATTCCCGGGACAGGGAGTGAGCAGTACTTC. This encodes CASSLAIPGTGSEQYF.

This clone is labeled as medium-sized (0.01 to 0.1%). The rearrangement joins TRBV6-1 to TRBJ2-2, with D maybe TRBD1 (5 bases). V lost 0 bases, J lost 1 base, and 6 bases lay in between. The CDR3 length is 15 residues. The germline V gene has CDR1 MNHNS and CDR2 SASEGT. CDR3 in DNA: TGTGCCAGCAGTGAAGCAGGGGAGAACACCGGGGAGCTGTTTTTT. Its protein is CASSEAGENTGELFF.

The CDR3 region has the DNA TGTGCCAGCAGTCCAGGGTGGACTGAAGCTTTCTTT. Its protein product is CASSPGWTEAFF. J is TRBJ1-1 and V is TRBV11-2; possibly TRBD1 for D (5 bases). This CDR3 has 12 amino acids. CDR1 and CDR2 (germline): SGHAT, FQNNGV. Trimming took 6 bases from V and 5 from J, leaving 10 bases between them.

The chain employs TRBV10-2 and TRBJ2-3, with D perhaps matching TRBD2 (5 bases). Trimming took 3 bases from V and 2 from J, leaving 18 bases between them. The CDR3 length is 17 residues. Looked up from germline, CDR1 is WSHSY and CDR2 is SAAADI. CDR3 loop: CASSDGNSESFTDTQYF. CDR3 nucleotides: TGCGCCAGCAGTGACGGGAATAGCGAGAGCTTCACAGATACGCAGTATTTT.

The gene calls are TRBV4-1 and TRBJ2-7, with D unclear. Germline lookup yields CDR1 MGHRA and CDR2 YSYEKL. Between the trimmed V and J ends, which lost 0 bases and 1 base, there was a span of 13 bases. The CDR3 extends over 16 amino acids. The CDR3 DNA reads as TGCGCCAGCAGCCAAGAAGCGCTCGCCGGGTCCTACGAGCAGTACTTC. Residues: CASSQEALAGSYEQYF.

The chain is built from TRBV11-2 and TRBJ1-2; a possible D gene is TRBD1 (6 bases). The germline V and J ends were trimmed by 2 bases and 8 bases, with 15 bases remaining between them. Germline V gene data show CDR1 as SGHAT and CDR2 as FQNNGV. This CDR3 region has 14 residues. CDR3 nucleotide sequence: TGTGCCAGCAGCTTACAGGTGCCAGGGGAAGGCTACACCTTC. Protein sequence: CASSLQVPGEGYTF.

This clone was found a few times. The chain has TRBV2 and TRBJ2-7, with 9 bases matching TRBD1. V trimming: 3 bases; J trimming: 5 bases; junction bases outside the gene matches: 8. This CDR3 contains 15 residues. Germline-derived CDR1 and CDR2 are SNHLY and FYNNEI. The CDR3 DNA is TGTGCCAGCAGTGAGGCGTTCGGGACAGGGAACGAGCAGTACTTC. As protein: CASSEAFGTGNEQYF.

This clone was seen more than once but under ten times. V usage is TRBV6-5 and J usage is TRBJ2-1; D is tentatively TRBD1 or TRBD2 (5 bases each). CDR1 and CDR2 from the germline V gene are MNHEY and SVGAGI. The CDR3 runs to 15 residues. V dropped 4 bases and J dropped 1 base, with 11 bases sitting between them. The CDR3 bases are TGTGCCAGCAGTTTCGAGGGGCCTTCCTACAATGAGCAGTTCTTC. It is translated as CASSFEGPSYNEQFF.

This sequence joins TRBV4-1 and TRBJ2-5, with 10 bases fitting TRBD1. The J call may be in error: the DNA end matches TRBJ2-7 better. The CDR3 length is 15 residues. The germline CDR1 and CDR2 sequences are MGHRA and YSYEKL. CDR3 nucleotides: TGCGCCAGCAGCCAAGGCGACAGGGGGCATTACGAGCAGTACTTC. Encoded protein: CASSQGDRGHYEQYF.

V gene TRBV25-1 combines with J gene TRBJ2-5; 8 nucleotides align to TRBD1. The CDR3 is made up of 15 amino acids. Trimming at V came to 3 bases and at J to 2 bases, leaving 5 bases not matched to a gene. Germline V gene lookup returns CDR1 MGHDK and CDR2 SYGVNS. CDR3: CASSDPQGAQETQYF. In nucleotides, the CDR3 is TGTGCCAGCAGTGATCCGCAGGGGGCTCAAGAGACCCAGTACTTC. The full variable domain, its missing parts supplied by reference TRBV25-1 and TRBJ2-5, is EADIYQTPRYLVIGTGKKITLECSQTMGHDKMYWYQQDPGMELHLIHYSYGVNSTEKGDLSSESTVSRIRTEHFPLTLESARPSHTSQYLCASSDPQGAQETQYFGPGTRLLVL.

The gene calls are TRBV6-5 and TRBJ2-1; D is unclear. Per the germline V gene, CDR1 is MNHEY and CDR2 is SVGAGI. The CDR3 totals 14 residues. The V and J ends lost 2 bases and 6 bases respectively, with 11 bases between them. DNA for the CDR3: TGTGCCAGCAGTTACCTTGGGCGGTCCAATGAGCAGTTCTTC. It yields the protein CASSYLGRSNEQFF.

The V call is TRBV27, the J call TRBJ1-5; no reliable D call. The CDR3 runs to 17 residues. CDR1 is MNHEY, CDR2 SMNVEV, per germline (reference sequence). The V gene lost 5 bases and the J gene lost 2 bases, with 19 bases spanning the gap. The CDR3 reads CASSPREGAYRNQPQHF. CDR3 DNA sequence: TGTGCCAGCAGTCCGAGGGAGGGCGCGTATCGCAATCAGCCCCAGCATTTT.

Sample share makes this clone medium-sized. This chain uses TRBV9 with TRBJ2-7; D is possibly TRBD1 (7 bases). Germline CDR1 is SGDLS and CDR2 is YYNGEE. The CDR3 runs 14 residues. Trimming took off 2 bases at V and 5 bases at J, with 14 bases between the two ends. The CDR3 region is CASSVSGGMDEQYF. CDR3 in DNA: TGTGCCAGCAGCGTGTCAGGGGGGATGGACGAGCAGTACTTC.

On this clone: The identical CDR3 is also encoded by other nucleotide sequences in the sample. The chain is built from TRBV27 and TRBJ1-5; maybe TRBD1 (5 bases). V shed 3 bases and J shed 1 base, with 7 bases lying between them. Looked up from germline, CDR1 is MNHEY and CDR2 is SMNVEV (reference sequence). This CDR3 has 14 amino acids. The CDR3 nucleotides read TGTGCCAGCAGTTTCGGGGGGAGCAATCAGCCCCAGCATTTT. Protein sequence: CASSFGGSNQPQHF.

V usage is TRBV2 and J usage is TRBJ2-3; D ambiguous. Trimming removed 2 bases from V and 0 bases from J, with 15 bases in between. Germline V lookup: CDR1 SNHLY, CDR2 FYNNEI. This CDR3 is built from 17 residues. DNA of the CDR3: TGTGCCAGCAGTGAATGGGTTACCACCTCTAGCACAGATACGCAGTATTTT. This encodes CASSEWVTTSSTDTQYF.

The chain couples TRBV28 to TRBJ1-6; possibly TRBD1 for D (6 bases). V was trimmed by 3 bases and J by 7 bases, leaving 10 bases between them. Germline V gene sequence: CDR1 MDHEN, CDR2 SYDVKM. The CDR3 length is 14 residues. CDR3 region: CASSFPQGNSPLHF. The CDR3 nucleotides read TGTGCCAGCAGTTTCCCGCAGGGGAATTCACCCCTCCACTTT.

This CDR3 reads CASSFEGRGEQYF. CDR3 nucleotide sequence: TGCGCCAGCAGCTTTGAAGGGAGAGGCGAGCAGTACTTC. The chain combines TRBV5-1 with TRBJ2-7; maybe TRBD2 (5 bases). Germline CDR1 and CDR2: SGHRS and YFSETQ. V lost 2 bases and J lost 6, with 12 bases in between. The CDR3 is made up of 13 amino acids. The complete variable domain, with remaining parts taken from reference TRBV5-1 and TRBJ2-7, reads KAGVTQTPRYLIKTRGQQVTLSCSPISGHRSVSWYQQTPGQGLQFLFEYFSETQRNKGNFPGRFSGRQFSNSRSEMNVSTLELGDSALYLCASSFEGRGEQYFGPGTRLTVT.

This clone was counted between two and nine times. J is TRBJ1-5 and V is TRBV19; 8 nucleotides align to TRBD1. The CDR3 runs 15 residues. Germline CDR1 reads LNHDA; CDR2 reads SQIVND (reference sequence). The ends lost 7 bases at V and 1 base at J; junction bases unmatched: 6. The CDR3 DNA is TGTGCCAGTAACCCGAGGACAGGGAGCAATCAGCCCCAGCATTTT. It specifies CASNPRTGSNQPQHF.

The chain recombines TRBV19 with TRBJ2-2, with D maybe TRBD2 (6 bases). V was trimmed by 3 bases and J by 4 bases, leaving 12 bases between them. The CDR3 is 15 amino acids. The germline gives CDR1 LNHDA, CDR2 SQIVND (reference sequence). The chain's CDR3 is CASSIKLAGTGELFF. The DNA for the CDR3 is TGTGCCAGTAGTATTAAACTAGCAGGCACCGGGGAGCTGTTTTTT.

For the CDR3, the DNA is TGTGCCAGCAGTGAACGCCCGGACAGGGGCAATCAGCCCCAGCATTTT. This gives the protein CASSERPDRGNQPQHF. The genes are TRBV2 and TRBJ1-5; 8 nucleotides align to TRBD1. This CDR3 contains 16 residues. V lost 2 bases to trimming and J lost 2 bases; unmatched junction nucleotides: 5. The V gene's germline CDR1 is SNHLY and CDR2 FYNNEI.

V is TRBV21-1 and J is TRBJ1-2. TRBV21-1 is a documented pseudogene. The CDR3 sequence is 16 residues long. The CDR3, as DNA: TGTGCCAGCAGCAAAGATCTCGAGACTACTAACTATGGCTACACCTTC. Translated: CASSKDLETTNYGYTF.

The chain links TRBV15 to TRBJ1-5, with a tentative D call TRBD1 (5 bases). CDR1 LNHNV and CDR2 YYDKDF come from the germline V gene (reference sequence). V was clipped by 3 bases and J by 6 bases, with 6 bases between them. The CDR3 loop spans 12 amino acids. In DNA form, the CDR3 reads TGTGCCACCAGCAGGGGGGTTCAGCCCCAGCATTTT. It is translated as CATSRGVQPQHF.

The chain joins TRBV28 to TRBJ2-4; D uncertain. Germline lookup yields CDR1 MDHEN and CDR2 SYDVKM. The CDR3 has 13 amino acids. Trimming took 5 bases from V and 6 from J, leaving 11 bases between them. The CDR3 DNA reads TGTGCCAGCAGTCCTTTGGTTCCAAACATTCAGTACTTC. This codes for CASSPLVPNIQYF.

Here the CDR3 DNA reads TGTGCCAGCAGTCACGGGGGGGCCAGCAATGAGCAGTTCTTC. Its translation is CASSHGGASNEQFF. The gene calls are TRBV6-6 and TRBJ2-1; 8 bases match TRBD2. Germline loops: CDR1 MNHNY, CDR2 SVGAGI (reference sequence). The J segment lost 6 bases and the V segment lost 5 bases, leaving 6 bases of the junction unmatched. CDR3 size: 14 residues.

The V and J genes are TRBV19 and TRBJ2-7; D is possibly TRBD1 or TRBD2 (6 bases each). This CDR3 has 13 amino acids. V was clipped by 11 bases and J by 2 bases, with 16 bases between them. In germline, CDR1 is LNHDA, CDR2 SQIVND (reference sequence). CDR3: CASRYGGAYEQYF. CDR3 DNA sequence: TGTGCCTCCCGCTACGGGGGCGCCTACGAGCAGTACTTC.